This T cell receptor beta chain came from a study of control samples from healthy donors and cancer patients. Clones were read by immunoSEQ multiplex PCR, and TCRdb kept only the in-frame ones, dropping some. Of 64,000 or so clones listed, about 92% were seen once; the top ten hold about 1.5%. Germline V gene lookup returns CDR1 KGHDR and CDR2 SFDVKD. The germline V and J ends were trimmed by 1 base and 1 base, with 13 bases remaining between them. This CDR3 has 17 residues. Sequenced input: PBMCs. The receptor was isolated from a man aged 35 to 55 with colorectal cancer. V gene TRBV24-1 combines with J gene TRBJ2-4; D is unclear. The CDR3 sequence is CATSDLASLWAKNIQYF. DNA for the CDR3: TGTGCCACCAGTGATTTAGCCAGCCTCTGGGCCAAAAACATTCAGTACTTC.